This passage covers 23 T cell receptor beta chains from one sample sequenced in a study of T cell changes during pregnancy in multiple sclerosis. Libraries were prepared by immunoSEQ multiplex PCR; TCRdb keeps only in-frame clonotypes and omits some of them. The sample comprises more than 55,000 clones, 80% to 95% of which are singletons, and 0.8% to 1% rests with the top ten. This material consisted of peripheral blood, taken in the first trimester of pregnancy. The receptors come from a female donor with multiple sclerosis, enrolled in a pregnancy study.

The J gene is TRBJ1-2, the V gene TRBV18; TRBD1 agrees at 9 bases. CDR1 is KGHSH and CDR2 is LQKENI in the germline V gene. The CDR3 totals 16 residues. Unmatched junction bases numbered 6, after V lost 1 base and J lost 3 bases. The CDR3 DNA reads TGTGCCAGCTCACCACTCCCGACAGGGGGAGACTATGGCTACACCTTC. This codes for CASSPLPTGGDYGYTF.

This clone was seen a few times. CDR3 residues: CASAYMQGPSGNTIYF. CDR3 coding DNA: TGTGCCAGCGCTTATATGCAGGGTCCCTCTGGAAACACCATATATTTT. This chain links TRBV7-2 with TRBJ1-3; perhaps TRBD1 as D (5 bases). CDR3 length: 16 residues. The V gene's germline CDR1 is SGHTA and CDR2 FQGNSA. V was cut by 8 bases and J by 0 bases, with 17 bases left in between.

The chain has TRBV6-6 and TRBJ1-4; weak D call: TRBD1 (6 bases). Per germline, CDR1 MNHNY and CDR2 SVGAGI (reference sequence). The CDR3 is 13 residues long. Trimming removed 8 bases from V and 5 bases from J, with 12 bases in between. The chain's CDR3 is CASGRTANEKLFF. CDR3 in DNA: TGTGCCAGCGGGCGGACAGCGAATGAAAAACTGTTTTTT.

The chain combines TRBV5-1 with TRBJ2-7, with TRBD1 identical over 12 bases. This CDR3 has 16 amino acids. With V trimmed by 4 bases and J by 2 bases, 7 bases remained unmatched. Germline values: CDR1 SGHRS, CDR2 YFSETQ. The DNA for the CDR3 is TGCGCCAGCAGCAGTTACCGGGACAGGGGGCCCTACGAGCAGTACTTC. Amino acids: CASSSYRDRGPYEQYF.

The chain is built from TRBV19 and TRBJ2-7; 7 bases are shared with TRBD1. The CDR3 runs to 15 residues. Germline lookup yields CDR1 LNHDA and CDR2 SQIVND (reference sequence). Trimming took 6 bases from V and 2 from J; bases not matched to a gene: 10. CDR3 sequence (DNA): TGTGCCAGTAGGCCCTCTGGGACAGATCCCTACGAGCAGTACTTC. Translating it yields CASRPSGTDPYEQYF.

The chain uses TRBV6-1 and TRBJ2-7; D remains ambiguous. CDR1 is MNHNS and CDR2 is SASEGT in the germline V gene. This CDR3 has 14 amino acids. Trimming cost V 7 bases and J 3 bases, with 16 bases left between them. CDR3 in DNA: TGTGCCAGCAACCAGGCCCCAGACAACTACGAGCAGTACTTC. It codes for CASNQAPDNYEQYF.

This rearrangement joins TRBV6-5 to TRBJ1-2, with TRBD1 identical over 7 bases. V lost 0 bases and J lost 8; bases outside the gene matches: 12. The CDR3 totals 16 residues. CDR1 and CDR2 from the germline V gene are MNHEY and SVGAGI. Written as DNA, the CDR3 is TGTGCCAGCAGTTACTCGGGGAGGACAGGCTTTCTCGGCTACACCTTC. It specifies CASSYSGRTGFLGYTF.

The CDR3 DNA reads TGTGCCACCAGTATCACAGCCTACAATGAGCAGTTCTTC. Translation gives CATSITAYNEQFF. The chain carries TRBV15 and TRBJ2-1; D call uncertain. Germline-derived CDR1 and CDR2 are LNHNV and YYDKDF (reference sequence). This CDR3 is 13 amino acids long. V was cut by 6 bases and J by 2 bases, with 8 bases left in between.

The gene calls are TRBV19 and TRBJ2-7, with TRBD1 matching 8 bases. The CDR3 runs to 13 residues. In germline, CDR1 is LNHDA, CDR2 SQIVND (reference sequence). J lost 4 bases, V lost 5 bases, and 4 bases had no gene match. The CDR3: CASSPDRGYEQYF. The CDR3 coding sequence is TGTGCCAGTAGTCCCGACAGGGGATACGAGCAGTACTTC. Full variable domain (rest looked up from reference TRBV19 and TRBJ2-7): DGGITQSPKYLFRKEGQNVTLSCEQNLNHDAMYWYRQDPGQGLRLIYYSQIVNDFQKGDIAEGYSVSREKKESFPLTVTSAQKNPTAFYLCASSPDRGYEQYFGPGTRLTVT.

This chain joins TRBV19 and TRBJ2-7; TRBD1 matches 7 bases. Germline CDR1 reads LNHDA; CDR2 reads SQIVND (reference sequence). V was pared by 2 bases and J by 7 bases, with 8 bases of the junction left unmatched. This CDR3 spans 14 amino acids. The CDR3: CASSITGTVGEQYF. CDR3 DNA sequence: TGTGCCAGTAGTATAACCGGGACAGTGGGTGAGCAGTACTTC.

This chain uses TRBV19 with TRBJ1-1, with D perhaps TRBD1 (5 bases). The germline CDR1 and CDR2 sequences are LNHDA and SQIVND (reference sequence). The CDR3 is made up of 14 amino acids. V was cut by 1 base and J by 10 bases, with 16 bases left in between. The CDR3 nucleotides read TGTGCCAGTAGTATAGGCCTTTTACAGGATGGAGCTTTCTTT. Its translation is CASSIGLLQDGAFF.

The CDR3 DNA sequence: TGTGCCAGTAGGCTGACAGGGACGTATTCTGGCTACACCTTC. Its translation is CASRLTGTYSGYTF. The chain couples TRBV19 to TRBJ1-2; 7 nucleotides match TRBD1. Unmatched junction bases numbered 11, after V lost 6 bases and J lost 7 bases. Germline CDR1 LNHDA, CDR2 SQIVND (reference sequence). This CDR3 is built from 14 residues.

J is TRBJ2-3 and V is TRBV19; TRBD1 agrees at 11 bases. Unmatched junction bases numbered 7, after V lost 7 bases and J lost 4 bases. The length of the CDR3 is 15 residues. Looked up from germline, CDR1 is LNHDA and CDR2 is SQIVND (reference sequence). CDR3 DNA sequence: TGTGCCAGTACCGCCGGGACAGGGGGGCCAGATACGCAGTATTTT. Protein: CASTAGTGGPDTQYF.

The CDR3 protein is CASSGTGFPDTQYF. The CDR3 DNA is TGTGCCAGCAGTGGTACAGGGTTCCCAGATACGCAGTATTTT. V gene TRBV6-4 combines with J gene TRBJ2-3, with D possibly matching TRBD1 (6 bases). Trimming left V 4 bases short and J 4 bases short, with 12 bases between. This CDR3 comprises 14 residues. From germline, CDR1 is MRHNA and CDR2 SNTAGT.

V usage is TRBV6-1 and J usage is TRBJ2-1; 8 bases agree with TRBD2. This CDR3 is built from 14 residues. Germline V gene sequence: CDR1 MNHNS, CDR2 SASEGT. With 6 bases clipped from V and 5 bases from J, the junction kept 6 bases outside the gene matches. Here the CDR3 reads CASRRAGDHNEQFF. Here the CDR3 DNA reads TGTGCCAGCAGGCGAGCGGGGGATCACAATGAGCAGTTCTTC.

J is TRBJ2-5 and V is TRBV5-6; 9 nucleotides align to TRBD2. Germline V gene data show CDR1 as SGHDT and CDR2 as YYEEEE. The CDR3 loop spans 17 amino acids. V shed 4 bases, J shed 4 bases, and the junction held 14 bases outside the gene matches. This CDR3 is CASSAPGLALYRETQYF. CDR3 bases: TGTGCCAGCAGCGCTCCGGGACTAGCCTTGTACAGAGAGACCCAGTACTTC.

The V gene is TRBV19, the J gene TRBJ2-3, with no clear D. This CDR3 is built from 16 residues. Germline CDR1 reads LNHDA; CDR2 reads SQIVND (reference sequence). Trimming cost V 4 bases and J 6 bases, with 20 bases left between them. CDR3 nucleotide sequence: TGTGCCAGTAGTAAGACGGCGGCAGCCCAGAGGGATACGCAGTATTTT. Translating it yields CASSKTAAAQRDTQYF. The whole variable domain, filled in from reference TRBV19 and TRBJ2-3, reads DGGITQSPKYLFRKEGQNVTLSCEQNLNHDAMYWYRQDPGQGLRLIYYSQIVNDFQKGDIAEGYSVSREKKESFPLTVTSAQKNPTAFYLCASSKTAAAQRDTQYFGPGTRLTVL.

The CDR3 sequence: CASSFQRGVYNEQFF. The CDR3 nucleotides are TGTGCCAGCAGTTTCCAGCGGGGGGTCTACAATGAGCAGTTCTTC. This chain uses TRBV6-5 with TRBJ2-1, with 9 bases identical to TRBD2. The CDR3 length is 15 residues. V was pared by 4 bases and J by 3 bases, with 4 bases of the junction left unmatched. Germline V CDR1 and CDR2: MNHEY, SVGAGI.

The CDR3 sequence: CASSQGTSGGPLDTQYF. CDR3 bases: TGTGCCAGCAGCCAGGGGACTAGCGGGGGACCGCTGGATACGCAGTATTTT. The rearrangement joins TRBV4-2 to TRBJ2-3; TRBD2 matches 14 bases. The CDR3 loop spans 17 amino acids. Trimming cost V 3 bases and J 6 bases; bases outside gene matches: 8. The germline V gene has CDR1 LGHNA and CDR2 YNFKEQ.

The CDR3 bases are TGTGCCCCCCGGCGGGTATTGGACAGGGGCCCCTCTAACTATGGCTACACCTTC. Translating gives CAPRRVLDRGPSNYGYTF. The chain joins TRBV5-3 to TRBJ1-2, with TRBD1 matching over 9 bases. TRBV5-3 is marked as an open reading frame, function uncertain. This CDR3 has 18 residues. The trim removed 10 bases at V and 0 bases at J, leaving 19 bases unmatched.

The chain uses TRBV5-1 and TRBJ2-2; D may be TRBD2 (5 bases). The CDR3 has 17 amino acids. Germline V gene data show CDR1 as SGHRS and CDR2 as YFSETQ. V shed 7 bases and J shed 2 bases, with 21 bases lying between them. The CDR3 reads CASHSEPRGRNTGELFF. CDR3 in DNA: TGCGCCAGCCATTCCGAACCTCGCGGGCGTAACACCGGGGAGCTGTTTTTT.

In DNA, the CDR3 is TGTGCCTGGAGTAAACCCCGGACACAATCCTACGAGCAGTACTTC. It encodes CAWSKPRTQSYEQYF. This chain uses TRBV30 with TRBJ2-7, with TRBD1 as a possible D gene (5 bases). Trimming cost V 2 bases and J 1 base, with 15 bases left between them. The CDR3 runs 15 residues. The germline V gene has CDR1 GTSNPN and CDR2 SVGIG (reference sequence).

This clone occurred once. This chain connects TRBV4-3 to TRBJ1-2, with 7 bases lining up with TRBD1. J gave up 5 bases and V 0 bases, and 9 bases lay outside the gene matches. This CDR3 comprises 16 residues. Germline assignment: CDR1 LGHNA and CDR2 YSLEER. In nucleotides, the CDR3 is TGCGCCAGCAGCCAAGAGCCAGGGGGAGTTGGGTATGGCTACACCTTC. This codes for CASSQEPGGVGYGYTF.